The rows below give T cell receptor beta chains drawn from one sample of a study of CD4 T cell repertoires in COVID-19. Only in-frame clones appear in the TCRdb table, and some are missing; sequencing was by immunoSEQ multiplex PCR. The sample holds around 22,000 clones, 80% to 90% seen once. Sequenced here: central memory CD4+ T cells from blood, sampled before the COVID-19 pandemic. The source is a human donor who had COVID-19. Each CDR3 is given with its conserved first and last residue. D genes are given only for firm matches. A clone size is listed for some rows: how often the clone was seen (once, few, many), or a class if it is expanded.

clone_size | j_call | d_call | v_call | cdr3_aa | cdr3_nt
once | TRBJ2-7 | NA | TRBV11-3 | CASSLNGPYEQYF | TGTGCCAGCAGCTTAAATGGCCCCTACGAGCAGTACTTC
NA | TRBJ1-3 | TRBD1 | TRBV9 | CASSVGDRGSGNTIYF | TGTGCCAGCAGCGTCGGCGACAGGGGCTCTGGAAACACCATATATTTT
NA | TRBJ1-1 | NA | TRBV7-9 | CASSLGEGGTEAFF | TGTGCCAGCAGCTTAGGGGAGGGGGGAACTGAAGCTTTCTTT
NA | TRBJ1-3 | TRBD1 | TRBV28 | CASSLTLGQGANTIYF | TGTGCCAGCAGTTTAACGCTCGGACAGGGGGCAAACACCATATATTTT
NA | TRBJ1-2 | NA | TRBV7-9 | CASSPEGGVGYTF | TGTGCCAGCAGCCCAGAAGGGGGGGTAGGCTACACCTTC
NA | TRBJ1-4 | NA | TRBV9 | CASSVNQGLNEKLFF | TGTGCCAGCAGCGTCAATCAGGGGCTCAATGAAAAACTGTTTTTT
once | TRBJ2-7 | TRBD1 | TRBV11-2 | CASSLDRTGSEQYF | TGTGCCAGCAGCCTTGATCGGACAGGGTCCGAGCAGTACTTC
NA | TRBJ2-2 | TRBD2 | TRBV9 | CASSASGANTGELFF | TGTGCCAGCAGCGCTAGCGGGGCGAACACCGGGGAGCTGTTTTTT
NA | TRBJ1-1 | NA | TRBV7-8 | CASSLSPAENTEAFF | TGTGCCAGCAGCTTATCCCCAGCGGAGAACACTGAAGCTTTCTTT
once | TRBJ1-1 | NA | TRBV2 | CASSEALGATEAFF | TGTGCCAGCAGTGAAGCTTTGGGCGCCACTGAAGCTTTCTTT
NA | TRBJ1-5 | TRBD1 | TRBV15 | CATSRDGPGGGNQPQHF | TGTGCCACCAGCAGAGATGGGCCAGGGGGCGGCAATCAGCCCCAGCATTTT
once | TRBJ2-2 | NA | TRBV5-1 | CASSLAGDVDTGELFF | TGCGCCAGCAGCTTGGCAGGGGACGTGGACACCGGGGAGCTGTTTTTT
NA | TRBJ2-7 | TRBD1 | TRBV5-1 | CASSLVDRVLNEQYF | TGCGCCAGCAGCTTGGTGGACAGGGTATTGAACGAGCAGTACTTC
NA | TRBJ2-5 | TRBD1 | TRBV14 | CATGQGAGETQYF | TGTGCCACCGGACAGGGGGCCGGGGAGACCCAGTACTTC
NA | TRBJ2-5 | NA | TRBV11-1 | CASSRRDIEETQYF | TGTGCCAGCAGCCGACGGGACATTGAAGAGACCCAGTACTTC
NA | TRBJ1-1 | NA | TRBV7-2 | CASSPRGGGGTEAFF | TGTGCCAGCAGCCCCAGAGGCGGGGGAGGGACTGAAGCTTTCTTT
NA | TRBJ2-1 | TRBD1 | TRBV27 | CASSLFVAEGTGGQFF | TGTGCCAGCAGTTTATTCGTAGCGGAGGGGACAGGGGGGCAGTTCTTC
NA | TRBJ2-7 | NA | TRBV29-1 | CSARSSPYEQYF | TGCAGCGCCCGGAGCTCCCCTTACGAGCAGTACTTC
NA | TRBJ1-1 | NA | TRBV5-4 | CASSLAGRGGEGAFF | TGTGCCAGCAGCTTGGCGGGCAGAGGGGGGGAGGGAGCTTTCTTT
NA | TRBJ1-5 | TRBD1 | TRBV28 | CASSGTGSYQPQHF | TGTGCCAGCAGTGGGACAGGGAGCTATCAGCCCCAGCATTTT
once | TRBJ1-2 | TRBD1 | TRBV27 | CASSHLQGAGYTF | TGTGCCAGCAGCCACCTACAGGGGGCTGGCTACACCTTC
NA | TRBJ2-3 | TRBD2 | TRBV5-4 | CASSLGGSGGSTDTQYF | TGTGCCAGCAGCTTGGGGGGTAGCGGGGGGTCCACAGATACGCAGTATTTT
NA | TRBJ2-3 | TRBD2 | TRBV5-1 | CASSLYREGGGDTQYF | TGCGCCAGCAGCCTCTACCGGGAGGGTGGGGGAGATACGCAGTATTTT
NA | TRBJ2-1 | TRBD2 | TRBV18 | CASSPPGGSYNEQFF | TGTGCCAGCTCACCCCCGGGGGGGTCCTACAATGAGCAGTTCTTC
NA | TRBJ1-5 | NA | TRBV4-1 | CASSQEGRGGQPQHF | TGCGCCAGCAGCCAAGAAGGCAGGGGTGGGCAGCCCCAGCATTTT